A selection of T cell receptor beta chains follows, all from one sample in a study of T cell responses to AZD1222 COVID-19 vaccine. Clones were read by immunoSEQ multiplex PCR, and TCRdb kept only the in-frame ones, dropping some. The sample lists 120,000 or so clones; approximately 88% were seen once. The specimen was peripheral blood, collected on day 0 of AZD1222 vaccination. These receptors were obtained from an adult in good health. CDR3s include the opening cysteine and the closing phenylalanine or tryptophan. D genes are given only for firm matches. Part of the rows lack a size; the others show once, few, many or a class for expanded clones.

D gene,J gene,V gene,clone size,CDR3 DNA,CDR3 protein
TRBD1,TRBJ1-4,TRBV15,once,TGTGCCACCAGCCGGGACAGGGGACCGGCAACTAATGAAAAACTGTTTTTT,CATSRDRGPATNEKLFF
TRBD2,TRBJ2-3,TRBV5-1,.,TGCGCCAGCAGCTCCGCGACTAGCGCAGATACGCAGTATTTT,CASSSATSADTQYF
TRBD1,TRBJ1-2,TRBV28,few,TGTGCCAGCAGTCGACAGGGACACTACTATGGCTACACCTTC,CASSRQGHYYGYTF
.,TRBJ1-4,TRBV28,.,TGTGCCAGCAGTTTCGGAGGGGATACAACTAATGAAAAACTGTTTTTT,CASSFGGDTTNEKLFF
.,TRBJ1-4,TRBV13,.,TGTGCCAGCAACCAAGGCGGGGGAAAACTGTTTTTT,CASNQGGGKLFF
.,TRBJ2-7,TRBV11-3,.,TGTGCCAGCAGCTACCGGGACTTTATGGGGGAGCAGTACTTC,CASSYRDFMGEQYF
.,TRBJ2-7,TRBV5-1,few,TGCGCCAGCAGCTTTTCCGGATACGAGCAGTACTTC,CASSFSGYEQYF
TRBD1,TRBJ1-6,TRBV6-5,.,TGTGCCAGCAGACCGTCCGGGACAGGGGATTCACCCCTCCACTTT,CASRPSGTGDSPLHF
.,TRBJ1-2,TRBV30,.,TGTGCCTGGAGTTATCGAAGCGCAACTGGCTACACCTTC,CAWSYRSATGYTF
.,TRBJ1-6,TRBV11-2,.,TGTGCCAGCAGCTTATTATCGGGCGGGAATTCACCCCTCCACTTT,CASSLLSGGNSPLHF
TRBD1,TRBJ1-5,TRBV4-1,.,TGCGCCAGCAGCCTTGGGACAGGGGCGAACTATCAGCCCCAGCATTTT,CASSLGTGANYQPQHF
.,TRBJ2-7,TRBV4-2,few,TGTGCCAGCAGCCAAGATAGGAACGAGCAGTACTTC,CASSQDRNEQYF
TRBD1,TRBJ1-2,TRBV18,.,TGTGCCAGCTCAACCTCACAGGGGGTCGAGTATGGCTACACCTTC,CASSTSQGVEYGYTF
TRBD2,TRBJ2-7,TRBV27,once,TGTGCCAGCAGTTTAACTAGCGGATACGAGCAGTACTTC,CASSLTSGYEQYF
TRBD2,TRBJ2-2,TRBV9,.,TGTGCCAGCAGCGTTGGAAGCGGGGGGCCTCGGACCGGGGAGCTGTTTTTT,CASSVGSGGPRTGELFF
.,TRBJ1-1,TRBV21-1,.,TGTGCCAGCAGCAACGGACACAAGGGGACGAACACTGAAGCTTTCTTT,CASSNGHKGTNTEAFF